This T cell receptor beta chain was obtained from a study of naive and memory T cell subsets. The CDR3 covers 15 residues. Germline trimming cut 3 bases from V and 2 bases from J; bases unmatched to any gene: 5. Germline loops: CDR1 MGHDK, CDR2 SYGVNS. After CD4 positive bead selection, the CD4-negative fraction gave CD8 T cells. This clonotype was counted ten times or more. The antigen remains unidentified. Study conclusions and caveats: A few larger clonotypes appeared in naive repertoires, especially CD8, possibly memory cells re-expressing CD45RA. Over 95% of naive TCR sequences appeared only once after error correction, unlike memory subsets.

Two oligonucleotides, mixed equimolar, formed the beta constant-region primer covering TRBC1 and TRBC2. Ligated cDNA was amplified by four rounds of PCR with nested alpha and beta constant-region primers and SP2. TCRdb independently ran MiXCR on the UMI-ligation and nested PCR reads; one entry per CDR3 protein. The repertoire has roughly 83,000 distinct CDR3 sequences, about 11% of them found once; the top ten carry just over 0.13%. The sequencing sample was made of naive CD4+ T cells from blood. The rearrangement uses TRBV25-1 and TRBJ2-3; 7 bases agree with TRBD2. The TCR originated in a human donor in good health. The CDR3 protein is CASSDLRESTDTQYF. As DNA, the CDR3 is TGTGCCAGCAGTGACTTGCGGGAGTCCACAGATACGCAGTATTTT.